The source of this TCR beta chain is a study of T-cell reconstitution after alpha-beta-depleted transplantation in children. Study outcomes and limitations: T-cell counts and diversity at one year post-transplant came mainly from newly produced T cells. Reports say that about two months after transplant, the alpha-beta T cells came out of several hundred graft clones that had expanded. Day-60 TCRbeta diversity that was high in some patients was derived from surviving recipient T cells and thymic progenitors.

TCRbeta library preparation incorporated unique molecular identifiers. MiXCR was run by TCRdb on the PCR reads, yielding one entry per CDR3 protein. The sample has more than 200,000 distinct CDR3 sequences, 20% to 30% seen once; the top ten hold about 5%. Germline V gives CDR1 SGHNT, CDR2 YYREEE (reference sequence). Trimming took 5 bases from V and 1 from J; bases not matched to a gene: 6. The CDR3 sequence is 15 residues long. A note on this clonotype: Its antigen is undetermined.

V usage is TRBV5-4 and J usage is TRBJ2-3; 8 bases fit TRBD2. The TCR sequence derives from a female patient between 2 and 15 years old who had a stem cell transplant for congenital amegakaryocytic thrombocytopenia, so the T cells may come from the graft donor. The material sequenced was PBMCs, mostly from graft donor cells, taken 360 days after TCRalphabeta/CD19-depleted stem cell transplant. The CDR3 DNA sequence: TGTGCCAGCAGGATAAGCGGGAGAGGCACAGATACGCAGTATTTT. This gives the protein CASRISGRGTDTQYF.